This note documents a single T cell receptor (beta chain) sequence. The sample comes from a study of blood T cell repertoires in COVID-19. Study-level background: PBMCs, B-cell-depleted T cells, or T cells were the source of the cDNA or gDNA that made up the material.

In the study's own analysis: Amplification with reference gene primers provided the estimates of nucleated cell counts. The assay was immunoSEQ multiplex PCR, and TCRdb's table has in-frame clones only and misses some. For V, J and clone size, that table is used; D and trimming come from the DNA. The top ten hold over 3.5% of the sample, which has 120,000 or so clones, about 90% seen once. This CDR3 comprises 17 residues. J gave up 0 bases and V 5 bases, and 5 bases lay outside the gene matches. CDR1 is MNHEY and CDR2 is SMNVEV in the germline V gene (reference sequence). This receptor was taken from a woman aged 55 to 70 with acute or convalescent COVID-19. Sequencing was performed on peripheral blood. The gene calls are TRBV27 and TRBJ2-1; 12 nucleotides align to TRBD2. CDR3 DNA: TGTGCCAGCAGTCCAATGACTAGCGGGAGCTCCTACAATGAGCAGTTCTTC. Protein product: CASSPMTSGSSYNEQFF.